The entry that follows covers one T cell receptor (beta chain) sequence. The CDR3 spans 15 residues. Looked up from germline, CDR1 is SGHTA and CDR2 is FQGTGA. V was trimmed by 2 bases and J by 3 bases, leaving 12 bases between them. Original methodology: Estimation of nucleated cell counts relied on the amplification of reference gene primers. The repertoire was sequenced with immunoSEQ multiplex PCR; TCRdb's copy has only in-frame clones and lacks some. The DNA gave D and trimming, while V, J and clone size come from that table. This table has over 150,000 clones, 88% appearing once. The data belong to a study of blood T cell repertoires in COVID-19. Overall study: Both acute and convalescent COVID-19 samples were obtained from the United States, Italy and Spain. PBMCs, B-cell-depleted T cells, or T cells were the source of the cDNA or gDNA that made up the material.

This receptor was obtained from a man in his fifties who had recovered from COVID-19. The V call is TRBV7-3, the J call TRBJ2-3; D is perhaps TRBD2 (6 bases). The sequencing sample was made of peripheral blood. CDR3 protein: CASSLDRGATDTQYF. DNA of the CDR3: TGTGCCAGCAGCTTAGATCGCGGGGCTACAGATACGCAGTATTTT.